The 5 T cell receptor beta chains listed next were all sequenced from one sample in a study of T-cell reconstitution after alpha-beta-depleted transplantation in children. Unique molecular identifiers were incorporated into the prepared TCRbeta library. From the PCR reads, TCRdb called clonotypes with MiXCR, one entry per CDR3 protein. The data show about 460,000 distinct CDR3 sequences, 8% to 11% seen once. The sequenced sample was PBMCs, obtained before TCRalphabeta/CD19-depleted stem cell transplant. Receptors were obtained from a child aged 2 to 9 with inherited bone marrow failure, due to receive a stem cell transplant.

This clonotype was seen repeatedly, ten times or more. V is TRBV5-1 and J is TRBJ2-2, with a weak D call TRBD1 (6 bases). The CDR3 spans 15 residues. Germline lookup yields CDR1 SGHRS and CDR2 YFSETQ. With 4 bases removed from V and 1 base from J, the gap between germline ends came to 11 bases. Written as DNA, the CDR3 is TGCGCCAGCAGCGGGTCGACAGGGAACACCGGGGAGCTGTTTTTT. This sequence encodes CASSGSTGNTGELFF.

This clonotype has a count of ten or more. The DNA for the CDR3 is TGTGCCAGCAGCGTGTATAGGACTAGCGGTTACACAGATACGCAGTATTTT. Protein sequence: CASSVYRTSGYTDTQYF. The rearrangement links TRBV9 to TRBJ2-3; TRBD2 aligns across 10 bases. This CDR3 spans 17 amino acids. The ends lost 2 bases at V and 2 bases at J; junction bases unmatched: 8. In germline, CDR1 is SGDLS, CDR2 YYNGEE.

This clonotype turned up a few times. This chain uses TRBV20-1 with TRBJ2-5, with unresolved D. The V end was cut by 3 bases, the J end by 2 bases, with 10 bases between. CDR1 and CDR2 (germline): DFQATT, SNEGSKA (reference sequence). The CDR3 is 13 residues long. This chain's CDR3 is CSASSTDQETQYF. CDR3 bases: TGCAGTGCTAGCAGCACGGATCAAGAGACCCAGTACTTC.

Many counts were recorded for this clonotype. V and J are TRBV7-2 and TRBJ2-1; D is possibly TRBD2 (6 bases). The germline gives CDR1 SGHTA, CDR2 FQGNSA. V was clipped by 4 bases and J by 6 bases, with 16 bases between them. The CDR3 consists of 15 residues. CDR3 amino acids: CASSSLTGAGNEQFF. CDR3 DNA: TGTGCCAGCAGCTCTCTCACGGGAGCGGGCAATGAGCAGTTCTTC.

On this clonotype itself: A much larger clone sits a single nucleotide away, making a read error possible. The chain carries TRBV4-1 and TRBJ2-7; tentative D call: TRBD2 (6 bases). The germline V and J ends were trimmed by 4 bases and 2 bases, with 21 bases remaining between them. The CDR3 is made up of 17 amino acids. Germline lookup yields CDR1 MGHRA and CDR2 YSYEKL. DNA of the CDR3: TGCGCCAGCAGCCCCATGACACGGGCTAGCGTAACCTACGAGCAGTACTTC. Residues: CASSPMTRASVTYEQYF.